This TCR beta chain was sequenced in a study of tumor-infiltrating lymphocytes in localized non-small cell lung cancer. Study-wide results and limits: Each assay used a separate piece of the same tissue. Tumor T-cell fraction was not associated with recurrence-free survival. Only some patients had TCR sequencing, depending on available tissue.

The protocol was immunoSEQ multiplex PCR, while the TCRdb copy is restricted to in-frame clones and leaves out a portion. This table has under 10,000 clones, about two thirds appearing once. The CDR3 has 14 amino acids. V lost 5 bases and J lost 7, with 17 bases in between. Germline lookup yields CDR1 MNHNY and CDR2 SVGAGI (reference sequence). Remarks on this clone: Its antigen is still unknown.

Sequenced: lung tumor tissue. The clonotype originates from a human donor with non-small cell lung cancer. The chain links TRBV6-6 to TRBJ1-2; the D is unclear. The CDR3 sequence is CASSLPGSIGGYTF. CDR3 in DNA: TGTGCCAGCAGTCTCCCCGGGTCAATAGGTGGCTACACCTTC.